Listed below are T cell receptor beta chains from one sample, sequenced in a study of blood T cells in healthy people across ages. TCRdb reprocessed the 5' RACE reads via MiXCR and lists one record per CDR3 protein. The sample records roughly 680,000 distinct CDR3 sequences, roughly half being singletons. The sample taken for sequencing was blood. The receptors were gathered from a woman of 80 years or more in good health. Both conserved end residues are part of each CDR3. Fields, in order: V gene, J gene, D gene, clone size, CDR3 protein, CDR3 DNA. The D gene is left open where the match is weak. Expanded clones get a size class; other rows say once, few or many, or leave the size out.

>TRBV9|TRBJ2-3|TRBD2|many
CASSPRAGGTRDTQYF
TGTGCCAGCAGCCCAAGAGCGGGGGGGACCCGGGATACGCAGTATTTT
>TRBV6-5|TRBJ2-1|-|-
CASSYEEGYDEQFF
TGTGCCAGCAGTTACGAGGAGGGTTACGATGAGCAGTTCTTC
>TRBV4-2|TRBJ2-7|TRBD1|-
CASSQEFAQGFDEQYF
TGTGCCAGCAGCCAAGAGTTTGCACAGGGGTTTGACGAGCAGTACTTC
>TRBV18|TRBJ2-1|TRBD2|once
CASSLGAGGSNEQFF
TGTGCCAGCTCACTCGGAGCGGGAGGGAGCAATGAGCAGTTCTTC
>TRBV18|TRBJ2-7|-|-
CASSPSSASYEQYF
TGTGCCAGCTCACCATCTAGCGCCTCCTACGAGCAGTACTTC
>TRBV4-1|TRBJ2-3|TRBD2|many
CASSHSGTSGGTDTQYF
TGCGCCAGCAGCCATTCCGGGACTAGCGGAGGCACAGATACGCAGTATTTT
>TRBV20-1|TRBJ1-1|-|few
CSASGPGPLNTEAFF
TGCAGTGCTAGCGGACCGGGCCCTCTGAACACTGAAGCTTTCTTT
>TRBV29-1|TRBJ2-7|-|many
CSVVGQAVPEQYF
TGCAGCGTTGTGGGGCAGGCGGTACCTGAGCAGTACTTC
>TRBV20-1|TRBJ2-7|-|-
CSSAPREQYF
TGCAGTTCGGCCCCACGCGAGCAGTACTTC
>TRBV10-3|TRBJ2-3|TRBD2|-
CATAAGGDTDTQYF
TGTGCCACGGCAGCGGGAGGTGACACAGATACGCAGTATTTT
>TRBV3-1|TRBJ2-7|TRBD1|-
CASSQATGVYEQYF
TGTGCCAGCAGCCAAGCGACAGGGGTGTACGAGCAGTACTTC
>TRBV7-2|TRBJ2-7|-|-
CASRKAASYEQYF
TGTGCCAGCAGGAAAGCGGCGTCCTACGAGCAGTACTTC
>TRBV12-3/TRBV12-4|TRBJ2-3|TRBD1|-
CASSQWGTGVRADTQYF
TGTGCCAGCAGCCAGTGGGGGACAGGGGTCCGAGCAGATACGCAGTATTTT
>TRBV10-3|TRBJ2-1|TRBD2|-
CAISGTSGGDRPGNFF
TGTGCCATCAGTGGGACTAGCGGGGGCGACCGGCCCGGTAACTTTTTC
>TRBV12-3/TRBV12-4|TRBJ1-4|-|-
CASGLTIWEKLFF
TGTGCCAGCGGTTTAACTATATGGGAAAAACTGTTTTTT
>TRBV14|TRBJ2-2|-|few
CASSFYGTGELFF
TGTGCCAGCAGCTTTTACGGTACCGGGGAGCTGTTTTTT
>TRBV20-1|TRBJ2-1|TRBD1|many
CSARDRGQLNEQFF
TGCAGTGCTAGAGATAGGGGACAGCTCAATGAGCAGTTCTTC
>TRBV20-1|TRBJ2-7|-|once
CSARVPGIRYEQYF
TGCAGTGCTAGAGTCCCAGGGATTAGGTACGAGCAGTACTTC
>TRBV29-1|TRBJ2-3|-|-
CSSTRFMTDTQYF
TGCAGCTCTACCCGTTTCATGACAGATACGCAGTATTTT
>TRBV12-3/TRBV12-4|TRBJ2-3|TRBD2|-
CTSSSRGGSFTDTQYF
TGTACCAGCAGTTCCCGGGGAGGGAGTTTCACAGATACGCAGTATTTT
>TRBV4-1|TRBJ2-7|TRBD2|-
CASGQVTLSGVTYEQYF
TGCGCCAGCGGCCAAGTGACCCTTAGCGGGGTTACCTACGAACAGTACTTC
>TRBV6-5|TRBJ2-1|-|many
CASSDVRPWVDEQFF
TGTGCCAGCAGTGATGTCCGCCCCTGGGTCGATGAGCAGTTCTTC
>TRBV12-3/TRBV12-4|TRBJ2-1|-|many
CASTRGDGSRRSYNEQFF
TGTGCCAGCACTCGAGGGGACGGGAGCCGGCGGTCCTACAATGAGCAGTTCTTC